The clone carrying this TCR beta chain came up once. The antigen is unknown. This specimen comes from a study of T cells in narcolepsy. Overall study context: Enrolled donors included narcolepsy type 1 or type 2 patients and healthy controls.

This CDR3 is 14 amino acids long. CDR1 is KGHSH and CDR2 is LQKENI in the germline V gene. Deletions cut 3 bases from V and 7 bases from J, with 15 bases between. Findings and limits, study-wide: Healthy controls reportedly lacked the autoreactive clonotypes serially found in patients' blood.

Sequenced by immunoSEQ multiplex PCR; TCRdb stores in-frame clones only, minus some. The profile covers around 25,000 clones, with over 65% appearing a single time and around 1% taken by the ten largest. This sequence was found in a human donor in good health. The sequencing input was memory (CD45RA-) CD4+ T cells from blood. The gene calls are TRBV18 and TRBJ1-2, with D hard to call. DNA of the CDR3: TGTGCCAGCTCACCTGGGCAGAGCTCTCCTGGCTACACCTTC. It yields the protein CASSPGQSSPGYTF.